This TCR beta chain is drawn from a study of T cell responses to AZD1222 COVID-19 vaccine. The study, taken as a whole, reports: At baseline, just six AZD1222 recipients tested seropositive.

This clone was seen more than once but under ten times. The target antigen is unknown. Germline lookup yields CDR1 SGHTA and CDR2 FQGNSA. The length of the CDR3 is 15 residues. Germline trimming cut 7 bases from V and 0 bases from J; bases unmatched to any gene: 6. Libraries were prepared by immunoSEQ multiplex PCR; TCRdb keeps only in-frame clonotypes and omits some of them. The sample holds around 92,000 clones, about nine tenths seen once. The material sequenced was peripheral blood, taken on day 0 of AZD1222 vaccination. The rearrangement uses TRBV7-2 and TRBJ1-1; 9 positions agree with TRBD1. The TCR sequence derives from an adult in good health. The CDR3 DNA sequence: TGTGCCAGCAACACAGGGGGCCTTATGAACACTGAAGCTTTCTTT. Translating it yields CASNTGGLMNTEAFF.